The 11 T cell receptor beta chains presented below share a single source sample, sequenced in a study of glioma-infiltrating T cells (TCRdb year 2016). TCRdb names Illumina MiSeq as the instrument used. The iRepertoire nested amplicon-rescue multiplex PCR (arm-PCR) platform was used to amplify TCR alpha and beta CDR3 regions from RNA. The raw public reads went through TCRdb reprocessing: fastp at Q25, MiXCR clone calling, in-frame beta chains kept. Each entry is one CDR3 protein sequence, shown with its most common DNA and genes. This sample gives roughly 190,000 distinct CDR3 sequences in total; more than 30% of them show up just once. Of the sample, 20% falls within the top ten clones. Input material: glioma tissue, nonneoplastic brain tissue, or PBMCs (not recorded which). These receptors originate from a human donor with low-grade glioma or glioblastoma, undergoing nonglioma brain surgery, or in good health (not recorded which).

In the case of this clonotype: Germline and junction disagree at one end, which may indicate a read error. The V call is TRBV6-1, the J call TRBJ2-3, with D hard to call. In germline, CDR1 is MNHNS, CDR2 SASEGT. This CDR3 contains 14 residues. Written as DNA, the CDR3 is TGTACCAGCTCGTTCCAGCGAGACGCAGATACGCAGTATTTT. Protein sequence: CTSSFQRDADTQYF.

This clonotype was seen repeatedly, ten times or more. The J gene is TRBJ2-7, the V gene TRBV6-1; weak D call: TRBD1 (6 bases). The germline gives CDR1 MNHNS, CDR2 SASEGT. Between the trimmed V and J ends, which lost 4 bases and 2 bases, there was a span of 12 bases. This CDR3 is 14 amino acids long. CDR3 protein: CASSVIQGPYEQYF. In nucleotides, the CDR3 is TGTGCCAGCAGTGTGATACAGGGCCCCTACGAGCAGTACTTC.

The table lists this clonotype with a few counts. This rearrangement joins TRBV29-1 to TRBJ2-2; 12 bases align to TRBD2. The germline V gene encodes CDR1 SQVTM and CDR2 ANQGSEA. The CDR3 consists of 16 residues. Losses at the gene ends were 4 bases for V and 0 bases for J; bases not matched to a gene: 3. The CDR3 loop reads CSVVTSGSPNTGELFF. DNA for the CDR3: TGCAGCGTTGTGACTAGCGGGAGTCCGAACACCGGGGAGCTGTTTTTT.

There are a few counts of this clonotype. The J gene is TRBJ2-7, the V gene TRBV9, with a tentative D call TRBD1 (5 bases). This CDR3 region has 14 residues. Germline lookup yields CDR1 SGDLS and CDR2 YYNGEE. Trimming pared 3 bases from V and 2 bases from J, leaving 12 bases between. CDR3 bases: TGTGCCAGCAGCGACTACGACAGACCCTACGAGCAGTACTTC. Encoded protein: CASSDYDRPYEQYF.

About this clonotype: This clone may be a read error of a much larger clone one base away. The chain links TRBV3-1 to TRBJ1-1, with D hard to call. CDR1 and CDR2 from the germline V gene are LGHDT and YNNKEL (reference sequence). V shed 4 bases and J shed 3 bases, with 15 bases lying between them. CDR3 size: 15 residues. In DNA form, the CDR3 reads TGTGCCAGCAGCCTACTCGGGGATAGGGACACTGAAGCTTTCTTT. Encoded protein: CASSLLGDRDTEAFF.

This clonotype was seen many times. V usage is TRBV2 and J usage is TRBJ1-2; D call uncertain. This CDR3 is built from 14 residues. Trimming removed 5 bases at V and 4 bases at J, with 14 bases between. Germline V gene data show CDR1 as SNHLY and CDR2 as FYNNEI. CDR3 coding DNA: TGTGCCAGCAGTTCCCCGAGGAGTGGCTATGGCTACACCTTC. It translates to CASSSPRSGYGYTF.

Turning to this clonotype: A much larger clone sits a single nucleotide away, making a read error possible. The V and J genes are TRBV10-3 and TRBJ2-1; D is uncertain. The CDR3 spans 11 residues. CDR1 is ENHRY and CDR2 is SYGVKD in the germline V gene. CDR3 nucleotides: TGTGCCATCAGTGGAAGTAATGAGGAGTTCTTC. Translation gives CAISGSNEEFF.

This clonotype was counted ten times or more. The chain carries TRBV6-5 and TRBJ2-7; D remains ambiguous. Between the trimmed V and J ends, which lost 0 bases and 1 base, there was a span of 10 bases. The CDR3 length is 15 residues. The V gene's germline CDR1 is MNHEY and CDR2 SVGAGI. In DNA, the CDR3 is TGTGCCAGCAGTTACTCGTCGGCAGCTTCCTACGAGCAGTACTTC. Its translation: CASSYSSAASYEQYF.

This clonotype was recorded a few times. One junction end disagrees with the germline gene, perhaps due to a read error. The CDR3 region is CASSIDVQLTF. DNA for the CDR3: TGTGCCAGTAGTATAGACGTACAGCTCACCTTC. The rearrangement joins TRBV19 to TRBJ2-7; D gene uncertain. The CDR3 length is 11 residues. Germline CDR1 reads LNHDA; CDR2 reads SQIVND (reference sequence).

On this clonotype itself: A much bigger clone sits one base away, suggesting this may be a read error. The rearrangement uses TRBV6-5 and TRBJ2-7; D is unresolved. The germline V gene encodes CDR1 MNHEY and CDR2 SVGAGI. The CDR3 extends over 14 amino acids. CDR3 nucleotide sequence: TGTGCCGGCAGTTACTCGGAATTATTCTACGAGCAGTACTTC. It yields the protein CAGSYSELFYEQYF.

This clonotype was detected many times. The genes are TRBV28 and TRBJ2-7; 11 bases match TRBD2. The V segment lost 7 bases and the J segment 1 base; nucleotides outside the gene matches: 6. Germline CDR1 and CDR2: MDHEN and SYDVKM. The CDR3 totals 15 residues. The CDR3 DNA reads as TGTGCCAGCACCCAACGACTAGCGGGGTCCTACGAGCAGTACTTC. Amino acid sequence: CASTQRLAGSYEQYF.